This T cell receptor (beta chain) was documented in a study of CXCR3-negative and CXCR3-positive naive CD8 T cells. In the study overall: Sequencing brought in around 140 million TRB reads altogether, and each library got about 1.5 +/- 0.3 million.

The TRB libraries of cDNA were built by UMI-labeled 5' RACE. Following a re-call of the 5' RACE reads, TCRdb has one entry per CDR3 protein and lacks DNA. This sample's clone table lists roughly 60,000 distinct CDR3 sequences. On this clonotype: No antigen is known for it.

Regarding the study as a whole: The study found CXCR3 expression partially decreased after cryopreservation and ran most assays on fresh PBMCs. In CXCR3-positive naive cells, the TRB CDR3s were more hydrophobic than in CXCR3-negative naive cells. Diversity ran similarly high across both naive subsets but far lower in memory CD8+ cells. In naive cells, CXCR3-negative and CXCR3-positive subsets had similar TRBV-TRBJ usage; memory cells differed.

Looked up from germline, CDR1 is MNHEY and CDR2 is SVGEGT. The CDR3 extends over 15 amino acids. Input material: naive CXCR3+ CD8+ T cells from blood. Subset of the sample: CD45RO-CCR7+CD27+CD95- naive CD8+ T cells expressing CXCR3 (TNR3+). This clonotype was obtained from a human donor in good health. Some clones in this sample may be carry-over from other donors' samples. The chain recombines TRBV6-2 or TRBV6-3 with TRBJ2-1; without DNA, the TCRdb call of TRBD2 cannot be checked. CDR3 amino acids: CASRPSGAKYNEQFF.